This TCR beta chain was documented in a study of OX40 agonist ivuxolimab in advanced cancers. Turning to the study itself: As their treatment, patients were administered ivuxolimab, an agonistic anti-OX40 (CD134) antibody.

Study findings and constraints: At doses 0.1 to 3.0 mg/kg, CD4+ and CD8+ clones expanded.

This clone was seen only a few times. What it recognizes is unknown. Germline CDR1 reads MNHNS; CDR2 reads SASEGT. Trimming stripped 7 bases from V and 0 bases from J, with 10 bases between. The CDR3 runs to 13 residues. TCRdb keeps only in-frame clones here, not all; method: immunoSEQ multiplex PCR. The sample shows 36,000 or so clones, about 78% of them seen only once. The TCR comes from an adult with an advanced solid tumor such as melanoma, head and neck, liver or kidney cancer. The V call is TRBV6-1, the J call TRBJ2-7, with TRBD2 as a possible D gene (5 bases). This material consisted of CD4+ or CD8+ T cells sorted from blood, taken in a trial of the OX40 agonist ivuxolimab. The chain's CDR3 is CASNKLASYEQYF. CDR3 in DNA: TGTGCCAGCAACAAGCTAGCCTCCTACGAGCAGTACTTC.